This T cell receptor (beta chain) was profiled in a study of blood T cell repertoires in COVID-19. The overall study: Sites in the United States, Italy and Spain provided acute and convalescent COVID-19 samples. In each case, the material was cDNA or gDNA derived from T cells, B-cell-depleted T cells, or PBMCs.

Original handling: Estimation of nucleated cell counts relied on the amplification of reference gene primers. Clones were read by immunoSEQ multiplex PCR, and TCRdb kept only the in-frame ones, dropping some. Clone size and the V and J calls come from that table; the DNA yielded D and trimming. The sample carries 150,000 to 200,000 clones, roughly nine tenths recorded once. CDR3 size: 16 residues. Per the germline V gene, CDR1 is SGHAT and CDR2 is FQNNGV. Unmatched junction bases numbered 4, after V lost 3 bases and J lost 2 bases. Sequenced: peripheral blood. The TCR was taken from a man aged 65 to 79 with active or convalescent COVID-19. V and J are TRBV11-2 and TRBJ1-3; the match to TRBD1 covers 10 bases. This CDR3 reads CASSFSGTGAGNTIYF. The CDR3 DNA follows: TGTGCCAGCAGCTTCTCCGGGACAGGGGCTGGAAACACCATATATTTT.